Below, 29 T cell receptor beta chains from the same sample are listed, as sequenced in a study of technical replicates of blood from several donors. Produced via immunoSEQ multiplex PCR; TCRdb's table is partial and in-frame only. Seen here are roughly 85,000 clones, about 93% observed once, and the top ten hold approximately 0.26%. Sequenced material: T cells isolated from PBMCs. Receptors were obtained from a human donor in good health.

V usage is TRBV7-6 and J usage is TRBJ1-6, with TRBD1 matching over 8 bases. Germline V gene data show CDR1 as SGHVS and CDR2 as FNYEAQ. Trimming cost V 4 bases and J 6 bases; bases outside gene matches: 14. This CDR3 contains 18 residues. This CDR3 reads CASSSFPIRTGSNSPLHF. In DNA, the CDR3 is TGTGCCAGCAGCTCTTTTCCGATACGGACAGGGAGTAATTCACCCCTCCACTTT.

The V call is TRBV4-2, the J call TRBJ2-7, with D possibly being TRBD2 (6 bases). V was pared by 5 bases and J by 2 bases, with 13 bases between. The CDR3 has 14 amino acids. CDR1 is LGHNA, CDR2 YNFKEQ, per germline. The CDR3 is CASSDSGQTYEQYF. CDR3 bases: TGTGCCAGCAGCGATAGCGGACAAACCTACGAGCAGTACTTC.

CDR3 nucleotide sequence: TGTGCCAGTAGACTAGCGGGAGGCGGCAACAATGAGCAGTTCTTC. This codes for CASRLAGGGNNEQFF. This sequence joins TRBV19 and TRBJ2-1, with 12 bases lining up with TRBD2. The germline gives CDR1 LNHDA, CDR2 SQIVND (reference sequence). The CDR3 spans 15 residues. V shed 6 bases and J 5 bases; nucleotides not matched to a gene: 5.

The chain joins TRBV29-1 to TRBJ2-5; possible D gene TRBD2, 6 bases. Germline V gene lookup returns CDR1 SQVTM and CDR2 ANQGSEA. This CDR3 is 14 amino acids long. V lost 4 bases, J lost 5 bases, and 17 bases lay in between. This CDR3 is CSVGGAGESETQYF. The CDR3, as DNA: TGCAGCGTTGGCGGGGCAGGAGAGTCCGAGACCCAGTACTTC.

The V call is TRBV9, the J call TRBJ1-5; the D is unclear. The V and J ends lost 0 bases and 5 bases respectively, with 9 bases between them. CDR3 length: 14 residues. Looked up from germline, CDR1 is SGDLS and CDR2 is YYNGEE. CDR3 DNA sequence: TGTGCCAGCAGCGTAGACCCGGCGGATCAGCCCCAGCATTTT. Translating it yields CASSVDPADQPQHF. Full variable domain (rest looked up from reference TRBV9 and TRBJ1-5): DSGVTQTPKHLITATGQRVTLRCSPRSGDLSVYWYQQSLDQGLQFLIQYYNGEERAKGNILERFSAQQFPDLHSELNLSSLELGDSALYFCASSVDPADQPQHFGDGTRLSIL.

The rearrangement uses TRBV6-1 and TRBJ1-5, with D possibly TRBD1 on 5 matching bases. Trimming left V 2 bases short and J 6 bases short, with 8 bases between. Germline V gene sequence: CDR1 MNHNS, CDR2 SASEGT. This CDR3 is 13 amino acids long. CDR3 protein: CASSEIGVQPQHF. In nucleotides, the CDR3 is TGTGCCAGCAGTGAAATAGGGGTTCAGCCCCAGCATTTT.

This chain links TRBV6-5 with TRBJ2-7; TRBD1 agrees at 9 bases. Germline V gene sequence: CDR1 MNHEY, CDR2 SVGAGI. The CDR3 spans 13 residues. Germline trimming cut 10 bases from V and 3 bases from J; bases unmatched to any gene: 7. The CDR3: CATRGQGHYEQYF. CDR3 in DNA: TGTGCCACCCGGGGACAGGGACACTACGAGCAGTACTTC.

The chain has TRBV30 and TRBJ2-2; possibly TRBD2 for D (6 bases). V was pared by 5 bases and J by 9 bases, with 10 bases between. Germline V CDR1 and CDR2: GTSNPN, SVGIG (reference sequence). This CDR3 is built from 11 residues. The chain's CDR3 is CAWRRGWELFF. Written as DNA, the CDR3 is TGTGCCTGGCGGCGGGGCTGGGAGCTGTTTTTT. Using reference TRBV30 and TRBJ2-2 for the parts outside the CDR3, the full variable domain is SQTIHQWPATLVQPVGSPLSLECTVEGTSNPNLYWYRQAAGRGLQLLFYSVGIGQISSEVPQNLSASRPQDRQFILSSKKLLLSDSGFYLCAWRRGWELFFGEGSRLTVL.

The chain couples TRBV11-2 to TRBJ1-2; tentative D call: TRBD1 (6 bases). With 1 base removed from V and 1 base from J, the gap between germline ends came to 10 bases. This CDR3 is 15 amino acids long. Per germline, CDR1 SGHAT and CDR2 FQNNGV. The CDR3 region has the DNA TGTGCCAGCAGCTTAGTAGGGGGAAGTAACTATGGCTACACCTTC. Its translation is CASSLVGGSNYGYTF.

CDR3 coding DNA: TGTGCCAGCAGAGTACCGGCGGGAACGGCCTACGAGCAGTACTTC. Residues: CASRVPAGTAYEQYF. V and J are TRBV2 and TRBJ2-7; D possibly corresponds to TRBD2 (6 bases). V was pared by 6 bases and J by 2 bases, with 17 bases between. Germline V CDR1 and CDR2: SNHLY, FYNNEI. The CDR3 covers 15 residues.

The V and J genes are TRBV18 and TRBJ2-7, with TRBD2 matching 12 bases. CDR1 is KGHSH, CDR2 LQKENI, per germline. This CDR3 is built from 15 residues. With 3 bases clipped from V and 4 bases from J, the junction kept 4 bases outside the gene matches. The CDR3 DNA sequence: TGTGCCAGCTCACCTACGACTAGCGGGGGATACGAGCAGTACTTC. This sequence encodes CASSPTTSGGYEQYF. The complete variable domain, with remaining parts taken from reference TRBV18 and TRBJ2-7, reads NAGVMQNPRHLVRRRGQEARLRCSPMKGHSHVYWYRQLPEEGLKFMVYLQKENIIDESGMPKERFSAEFPKEGPSILRIQQVVRGDSAAYFCASSPTTSGGYEQYFGPGTRLTVT.

The chain couples TRBV27 to TRBJ2-7; D is perhaps TRBD1 (5 bases). Germline CDR1 MNHEY, CDR2 SMNVEV (reference sequence). CDR3 length equals 13 residues. V shed 6 bases and J shed 2 bases, with 11 bases lying between them. The DNA for the CDR3 is TGTGCCAGCAGGGGGCCTCCTACCTACGAGCAGTACTTC. It yields the protein CASRGPPTYEQYF.

The chain carries TRBV4-1 and TRBJ2-5; TRBD2 matches 11 bases. The J segment lost 4 bases and the V segment lost 3 bases, leaving 4 bases of the junction unmatched. The CDR3 has 15 amino acids. The germline V gene encodes CDR1 MGHRA and CDR2 YSYEKL. The CDR3, as DNA: TGCGCCAGCAGCCAGCTAGCGGGGGGCGGAGAGACCCAGTACTTC. It translates to CASSQLAGGGETQYF.

The chain carries TRBV27 and TRBJ2-4, with TRBD2 as a possible D gene (6 bases). V was trimmed by 8 bases and J by 7 bases, leaving 9 bases between them. The CDR3 has 11 amino acids. CDR1 MNHEY and CDR2 SMNVEV come from the germline V gene (reference sequence). CDR3 sequence (DNA): TGTGCCAGCCGTGCGGGGAACATTCAGTACTTC. Residues: CASRAGNIQYF.

The chain recombines TRBV19 with TRBJ1-5, with 9 bases identical to TRBD1. CDR1 LNHDA and CDR2 SQIVND come from the germline V gene (reference sequence). This CDR3 spans 14 amino acids. Unmatched junction bases numbered 7, after V lost 6 bases and J lost 7 bases. This CDR3 reads CASSRTGALQPQHF. CDR3 nucleotides: TGTGCCAGTAGCCGGACAGGGGCGCTCCAGCCCCAGCATTTT.

The gene calls are TRBV30 and TRBJ1-5, with a possible D match to TRBD1 (5 bases). Germline V CDR1 and CDR2: GTSNPN, SVGIG (reference sequence). Trimming pared 0 bases from V and 5 bases from J, leaving 8 bases between. The CDR3 length is 13 residues. CDR3 coding DNA: TGTGCCTGGAGTGTAAGCAGGGATCAGCCCCAGCATTTT. It yields the protein CAWSVSRDQPQHF. Filled out from reference TRBV30 and TRBJ1-5, the complete variable domain reads SQTIHQWPATLVQPVGSPLSLECTVEGTSNPNLYWYRQAAGRGLQLLFYSVGIGQISSEVPQNLSASRPQDRQFILSSKKLLLSDSGFYLCAWSVSRDQPQHFGDGTRLSIL.

J is TRBJ1-5 and V is TRBV5-8; 9 positions agree with TRBD1. The length of the CDR3 is 16 residues. From germline, CDR1 is SGHTS and CDR2 YDEGEE. The V segment lost 4 bases and the J segment 3 bases; nucleotides outside the gene matches: 8. CDR3 amino acids: CASSSEQGASNQPQHF. The DNA for the CDR3 is TGTGCCAGCAGCAGCGAACAGGGGGCCTCCAATCAGCCCCAGCATTTT.

The chain combines TRBV18 with TRBJ2-7; 9 bases are a match to TRBD1. V shed 3 bases, J shed 7 bases, and the junction held 4 bases outside the gene matches. Germline loops: CDR1 KGHSH, CDR2 LQKENI. The CDR3 is made up of 13 amino acids. The CDR3 bases are TGTGCCAGCTCACCGGGGACAGGGCGGGAGCAGTACTTC. Protein: CASSPGTGREQYF. The complete variable domain, with remaining parts taken from reference TRBV18 and TRBJ2-7, reads NAGVMQNPRHLVRRRGQEARLRCSPMKGHSHVYWYRQLPEEGLKFMVYLQKENIIDESGMPKERFSAEFPKEGPSILRIQQVVRGDSAAYFCASSPGTGREQYFGPGTRLTVT.

This sequence joins TRBV30 and TRBJ1-4; tentatively, D is TRBD1 (5 bases). CDR1 is GTSNPN, CDR2 SVGIG, per germline (reference sequence). CDR3 length equals 13 residues. V was shortened by 8 bases and J by 9 bases, with 19 bases between the two germline ends. The DNA of the CDR3 is TGTGCCAGCACCCGACAGCGAATGAAAAAACTGTTTTTT. This translates into CASTRQRMKKLFF.

The chain is built from TRBV6-6 and TRBJ2-7; D is undetermined. Trimming stripped 2 bases from V and 1 base from J, with 6 bases between. The germline V gene has CDR1 MNHNY and CDR2 SVGAGI (reference sequence). The CDR3 is 13 amino acids. The CDR3 sequence: CASSYVLSYEQYF. CDR3 in DNA: TGTGCCAGCAGTTACGTATTGTCCTACGAGCAGTACTTC.

The rearrangement joins TRBV4-1 to TRBJ2-7, with TRBD2 identical over 7 bases. The CDR3 runs 17 residues. V trimming: 3 bases; J trimming: 0 bases; junction bases outside the gene matches: 11. CDR1 is MGHRA and CDR2 is YSYEKL in the germline V gene. This chain's CDR3 is CASSQTGAGSYSYEQYF. In nucleotides, the CDR3 is TGCGCCAGCAGCCAGACGGGAGCGGGGTCATACTCCTACGAGCAGTACTTC.

The gene calls are TRBV19 and TRBJ1-4; tentatively, D is TRBD1 (5 bases). Trimming took off 5 bases at V and 5 bases at J, with 9 bases between the two ends. The germline V gene encodes CDR1 LNHDA and CDR2 SQIVND (reference sequence). The length of the CDR3 is 13 residues. The CDR3 DNA reads TGTGCCAGTAGTTGGCAGGGAAATGAAAAACTGTTTTTT. Its protein is CASSWQGNEKLFF.

The chain recombines TRBV27 with TRBJ1-2; D is possibly TRBD1 (6 bases). The CDR3 consists of 14 residues. Germline V gene lookup returns CDR1 MNHEY and CDR2 SMNVEV (reference sequence). The V gene lost 2 bases and the J gene lost 3 bases, with 10 bases spanning the gap. CDR3 nucleotides: TGTGCCAGCAGTTTAGCAGGGGCACACTATGGCTACACCTTC. Translation: CASSLAGAHYGYTF.

The chain links TRBV7-2 to TRBJ2-1; 8 bases match TRBD2. The germline CDR1 and CDR2 sequences are SGHTA and FQGNSA. Trimming cost V 6 bases and J 0 bases; bases outside gene matches: 13. The CDR3 is 18 amino acids. Written as DNA, the CDR3 is TGTGCCAGCAGTCCCCCGGGTAGCGGGGTACGCTCCTACAATGAGCAGTTCTTC. Residues: CASSPPGSGVRSYNEQFF.

This clone was counted once. The chain is built from TRBV4-1 and TRBJ2-3, with TRBD2 matching 10 bases. V lost 4 bases to trimming and J lost 5 bases; unmatched junction nucleotides: 15. CDR1 and CDR2 from the germline V gene are MGHRA and YSYEKL. The CDR3 extends over 18 amino acids. CDR3 nucleotide sequence: TGCGCCAGCAGCCCCCACGGGGCTAGCGGGAGAGAGGGAGATACGCAGTATTTT. Amino acid sequence: CASSPHGASGREGDTQYF.

J is TRBJ1-1 and V is TRBV27; 10 nucleotides match TRBD1. Germline CDR1 reads MNHEY; CDR2 reads SMNVEV (reference sequence). The CDR3 is made up of 13 amino acids. Germline trimming cut 5 bases from V and 5 bases from J; bases unmatched to any gene: 2. The CDR3, as DNA: TGTGCCAGCAGTGACAGGGGGCTTACTGAAGCTTTCTTT. It yields the protein CASSDRGLTEAFF.

The rearrangement uses TRBV18 and TRBJ1-1; TRBD1 matches at 7 bases. The CDR3 runs 14 residues. The V gene's germline CDR1 is KGHSH and CDR2 LQKENI. V trimming: 3 bases; J trimming: 6 bases; junction bases outside the gene matches: 7. CDR3 in DNA: TGTGCCAGCTCACCTGACAGGGAAGTCGCTGAAGCTTTCTTT. Translated: CASSPDREVAEAFF.

This chain uses TRBV6-1 with TRBJ1-5, with no clear D. Germline loops: CDR1 MNHNS, CDR2 SASEGT. There are 14 residues in the CDR3. Trimming took 6 bases from V and 0 from J, leaving 9 bases between them. CDR3 in DNA: TGTGCCAGCAGAGAGTTCTATAGCAATCAGCCCCAGCATTTT. It encodes CASREFYSNQPQHF.

The chain uses TRBV19 and TRBJ2-3; 12 nucleotides align to TRBD2. The CDR3 sequence is 14 residues long. Unmatched junction bases numbered 4, after V lost 6 bases and J lost 6 bases. Germline CDR1 is LNHDA and CDR2 is SQIVND (reference sequence). The CDR3 sequence is CASRRLAGADTQYF. As DNA, the CDR3 is TGTGCCAGTAGAAGACTAGCGGGAGCGGATACGCAGTATTTT.